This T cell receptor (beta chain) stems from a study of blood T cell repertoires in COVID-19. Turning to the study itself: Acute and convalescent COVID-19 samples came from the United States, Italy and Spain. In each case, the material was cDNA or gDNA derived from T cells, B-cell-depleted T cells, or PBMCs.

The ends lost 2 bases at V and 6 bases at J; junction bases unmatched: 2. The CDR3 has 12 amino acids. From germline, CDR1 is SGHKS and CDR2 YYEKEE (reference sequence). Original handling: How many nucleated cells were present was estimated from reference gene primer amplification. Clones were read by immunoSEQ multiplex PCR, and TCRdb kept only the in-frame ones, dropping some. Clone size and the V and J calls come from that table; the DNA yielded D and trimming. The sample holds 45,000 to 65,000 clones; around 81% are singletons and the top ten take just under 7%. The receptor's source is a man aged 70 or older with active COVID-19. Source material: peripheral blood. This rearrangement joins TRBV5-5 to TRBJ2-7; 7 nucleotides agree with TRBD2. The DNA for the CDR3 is TGTGCCAGCAGCTTCAGACTAGCCGAGCAGTACTTC. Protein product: CASSFRLAEQYF.